This TCR beta chain originates from a study of tumor and adjacent non-tumor tissue in lung cancer. The library came from three nested PCR rounds adapted from ARM-PCR protocols. TCRdb independently ran MiXCR on the multiplex PCR reads; one entry per CDR3 protein. Of about 200,000 distinct CDR3 sequences detected, approximately 74% appear once; the ten largest clones hold approximately 26%. No cell sorting was done before RNA was extracted from the tissue. The V end lost 4 bases, the J end lost 2 bases, and 10 bases lay between the germline ends. The CDR3 contains 14 residues. From germline, CDR1 is SGHRS and CDR2 YFSETQ.

V usage is TRBV5-1 and J usage is TRBJ2-1; possibly TRBD1 for D (5 bases). The sequenced sample consisted of lung tumor tissue. This receptor was identified in a man between 60 and 75 years old with non-small cell lung cancer. The DNA of the CDR3 is TGCGCCAGCAGCACGGACACTACCTACAATGAGCAGTTCTTC. Its translation: CASSTDTTYNEQFF.